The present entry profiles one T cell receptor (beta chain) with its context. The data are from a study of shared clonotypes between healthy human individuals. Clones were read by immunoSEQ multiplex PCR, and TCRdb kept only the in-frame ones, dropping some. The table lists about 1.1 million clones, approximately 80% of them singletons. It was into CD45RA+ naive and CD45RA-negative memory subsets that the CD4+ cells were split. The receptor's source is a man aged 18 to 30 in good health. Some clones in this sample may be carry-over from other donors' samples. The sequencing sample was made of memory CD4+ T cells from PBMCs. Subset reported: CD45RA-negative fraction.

In nucleotides, the CDR3 is TGTGCCAGCAGTTTAGGTGTCACCGGGGAGCTGTTTTTT. Translating gives CASSLGVTGELFF. The chain is built from TRBV28 and TRBJ2-2, with unresolved D. The CDR3 totals 13 residues. Trimming took 2 bases from V and 4 from J, leaving 5 bases between them. Germline CDR1 and CDR2: MDHEN and SYDVKM.